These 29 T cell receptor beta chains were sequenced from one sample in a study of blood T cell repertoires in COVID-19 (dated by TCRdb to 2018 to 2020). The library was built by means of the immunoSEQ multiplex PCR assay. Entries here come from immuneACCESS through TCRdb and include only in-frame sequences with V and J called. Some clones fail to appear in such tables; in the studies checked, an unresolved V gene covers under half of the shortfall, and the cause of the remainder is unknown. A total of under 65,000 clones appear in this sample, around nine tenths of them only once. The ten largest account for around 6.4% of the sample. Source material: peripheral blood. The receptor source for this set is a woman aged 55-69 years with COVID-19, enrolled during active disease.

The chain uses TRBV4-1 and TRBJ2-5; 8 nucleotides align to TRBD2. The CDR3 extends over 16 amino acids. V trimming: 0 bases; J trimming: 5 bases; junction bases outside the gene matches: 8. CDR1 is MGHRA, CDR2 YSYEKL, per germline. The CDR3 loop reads CASSQDLGRADETQYF. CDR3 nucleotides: TGCGCCAGCAGCCAAGATCTCGGGAGGGCCGATGAGACCCAGTACTTC.

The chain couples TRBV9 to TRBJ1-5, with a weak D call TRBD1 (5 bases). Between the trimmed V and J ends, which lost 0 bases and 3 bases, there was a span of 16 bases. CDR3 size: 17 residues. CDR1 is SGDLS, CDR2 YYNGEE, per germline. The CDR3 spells CASSVGPGGWPNQPQHF. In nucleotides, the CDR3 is TGTGCCAGCAGCGTAGGCCCGGGGGGGTGGCCCAATCAGCCCCAGCATTTT.

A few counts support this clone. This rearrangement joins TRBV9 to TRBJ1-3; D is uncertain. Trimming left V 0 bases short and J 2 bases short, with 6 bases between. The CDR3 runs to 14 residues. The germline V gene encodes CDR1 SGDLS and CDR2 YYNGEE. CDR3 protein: CASSVGSTGNTIYF. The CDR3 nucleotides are TGTGCCAGCAGCGTAGGCAGTACTGGAAACACCATATATTTT. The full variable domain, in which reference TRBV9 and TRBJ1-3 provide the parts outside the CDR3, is DSGVTQTPKHLITATGQRVTLRCSPRSGDLSVYWYQQSLDQGLQFLIQYYNGEERAKGNILERFSAQQFPDLHSELNLSSLELGDSALYFCASSVGSTGNTIYFGEGSWLTVV.

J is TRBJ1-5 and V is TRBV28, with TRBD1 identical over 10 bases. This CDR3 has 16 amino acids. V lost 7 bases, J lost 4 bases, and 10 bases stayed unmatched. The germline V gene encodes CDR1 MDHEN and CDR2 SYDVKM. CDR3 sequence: CASIKSDRGLNQPQHF. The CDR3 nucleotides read TGTGCCAGCATAAAAAGCGACAGGGGGCTAAATCAGCCCCAGCATTTT.

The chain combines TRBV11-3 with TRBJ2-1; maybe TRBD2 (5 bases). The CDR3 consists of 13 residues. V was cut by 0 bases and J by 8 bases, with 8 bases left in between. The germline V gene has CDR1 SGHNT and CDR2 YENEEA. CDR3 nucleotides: TGTGCCAGCAGCTTAGACGGGATGGATGAGCAGTTCTTC. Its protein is CASSLDGMDEQFF. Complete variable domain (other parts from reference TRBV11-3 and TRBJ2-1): EAGVVQSPRYKIIEKKQPVAFWCNPISGHNTLYWYLQNLGQGPELLIRYENEEAVDDSQLPKDRFSAERLKGVDSTLKIQPAELGDSAVYLCASSLDGMDEQFFGPGTRLTVL.

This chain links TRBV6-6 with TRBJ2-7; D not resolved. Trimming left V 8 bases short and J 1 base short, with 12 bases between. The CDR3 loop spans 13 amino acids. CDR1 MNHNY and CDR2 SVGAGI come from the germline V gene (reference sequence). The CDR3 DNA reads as TGTGCCAGCCGACTCAGCCCGTCCTACGAGCAGTACTTC. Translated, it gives CASRLSPSYEQYF.

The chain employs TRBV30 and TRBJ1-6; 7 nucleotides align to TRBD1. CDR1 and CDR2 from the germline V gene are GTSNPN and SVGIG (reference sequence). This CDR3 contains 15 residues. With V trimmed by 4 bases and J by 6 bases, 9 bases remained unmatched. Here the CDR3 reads CAWTLKTGRNSPLHF. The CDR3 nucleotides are TGTGCCTGGACTCTAAAGACAGGGCGTAATTCACCCCTCCACTTT.

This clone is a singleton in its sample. CDR3 residues: CASSGIRGLDKNIQYF. CDR3 sequence (DNA): TGTGCCAGCAGTGGAATCAGGGGGCTTGACAAAAACATTCAGTACTTC. The chain links TRBV28 to TRBJ2-4; 8 nucleotides match TRBD1. Germline V gene data show CDR1 as MDHEN and CDR2 as SYDVKM. J gave up 3 bases and V 5 bases, and 9 bases lay outside the gene matches. The CDR3 sequence is 16 residues long.

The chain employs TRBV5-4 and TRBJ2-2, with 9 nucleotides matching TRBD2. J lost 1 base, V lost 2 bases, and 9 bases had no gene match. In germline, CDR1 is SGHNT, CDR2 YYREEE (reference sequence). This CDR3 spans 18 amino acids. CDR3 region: CASSFSGSHMRNTGELFF. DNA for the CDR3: TGTGCCAGCAGCTTTAGCGGGAGCCATATGAGGAACACCGGGGAGCTGTTTTTT.

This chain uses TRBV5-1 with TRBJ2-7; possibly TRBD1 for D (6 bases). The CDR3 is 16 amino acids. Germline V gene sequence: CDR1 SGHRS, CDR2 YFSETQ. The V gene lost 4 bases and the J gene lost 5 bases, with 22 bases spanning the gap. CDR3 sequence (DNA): TGCGCCAGCAGCCCCCTGGGGGTTCAGGGGATGAACGAGCAGTACTTC. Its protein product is CASSPLGVQGMNEQYF.

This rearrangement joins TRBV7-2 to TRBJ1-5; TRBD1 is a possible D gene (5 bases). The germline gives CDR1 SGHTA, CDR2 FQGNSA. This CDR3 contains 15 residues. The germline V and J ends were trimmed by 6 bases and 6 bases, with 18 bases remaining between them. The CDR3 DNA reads TGTGCCAGCAGTCGCGATACGGGGGGACTTCAGCCCCAGCATTTT. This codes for CASSRDTGGLQPQHF.

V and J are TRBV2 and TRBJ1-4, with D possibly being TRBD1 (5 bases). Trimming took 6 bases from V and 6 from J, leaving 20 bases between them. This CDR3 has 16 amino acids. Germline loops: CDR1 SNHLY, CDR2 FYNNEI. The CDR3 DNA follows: TGTGCCAGCAGACTAGGGGACGGTGGGACTTATGAAAAACTGTTTTTT. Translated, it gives CASRLGDGGTYEKLFF.

Here the CDR3 DNA reads TGTGCCAGCAGTGACTCTTCTTCGGGTCCGATTAGGCTCGGTACCACCGGGGAGCTGTTTTTT. It specifies CASSDSSSGPIRLGTTGELFF. The chain employs TRBV6-4 and TRBJ2-2; no firm D call. The V gene's germline CDR1 is MRHNA and CDR2 SNTAGT. V lost 0 bases and J lost 4, with 27 bases in between. The CDR3 is 21 residues long.

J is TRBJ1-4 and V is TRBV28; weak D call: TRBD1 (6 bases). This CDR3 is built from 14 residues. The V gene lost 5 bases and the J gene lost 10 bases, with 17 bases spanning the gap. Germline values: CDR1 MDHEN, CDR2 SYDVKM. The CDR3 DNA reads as TGTGCCAGCAGTCCCCCCGAAAAAGGGGGAAAACTGTTTTTT. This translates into CASSPPEKGGKLFF.

Written as DNA, the CDR3 is TGTGCCAGCGGATGGGACAGAAATTCACCCCTCCACTTT. Protein: CASGWDRNSPLHF. The chain uses TRBV27 and TRBJ1-6; 7 bases match TRBD1. Germline-derived CDR1 and CDR2 are MNHEY and SMNVEV (reference sequence). The CDR3 consists of 13 residues. V trimming: 8 bases; J trimming: 7 bases; junction bases outside the gene matches: 5.

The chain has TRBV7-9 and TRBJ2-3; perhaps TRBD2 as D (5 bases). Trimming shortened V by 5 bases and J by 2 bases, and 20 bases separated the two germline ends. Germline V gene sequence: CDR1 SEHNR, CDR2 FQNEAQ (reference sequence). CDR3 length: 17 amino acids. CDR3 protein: CASSPRYREPNTDTQYF. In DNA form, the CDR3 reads TGTGCCAGCAGCCCCCGTTACCGGGAACCCAACACAGATACGCAGTATTTT.

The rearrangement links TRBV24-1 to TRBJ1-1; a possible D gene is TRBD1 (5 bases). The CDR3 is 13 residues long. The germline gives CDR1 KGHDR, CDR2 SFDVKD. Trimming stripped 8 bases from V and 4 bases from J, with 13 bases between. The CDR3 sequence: CATMQGEGTEAFF. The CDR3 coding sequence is TGTGCCACCATGCAAGGGGAGGGCACTGAAGCTTTCTTT.

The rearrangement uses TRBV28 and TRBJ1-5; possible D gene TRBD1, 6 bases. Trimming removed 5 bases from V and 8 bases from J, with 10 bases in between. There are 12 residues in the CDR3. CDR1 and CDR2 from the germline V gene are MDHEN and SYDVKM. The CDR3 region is CASSQGHEPQHF. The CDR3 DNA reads TGTGCCAGCAGTCAGGGGCATGAGCCCCAGCATTTT. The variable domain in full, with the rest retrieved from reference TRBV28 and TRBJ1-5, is DVKVTQSSRYLVKRTGEKVFLECVQDMDHENMFWYRQDPGLGLRLIYFSYDVKMKEKGDIPEGYSVSREKKERFSLILESASTNQTSMYLCASSQGHEPQHFGDGTRLSIL.

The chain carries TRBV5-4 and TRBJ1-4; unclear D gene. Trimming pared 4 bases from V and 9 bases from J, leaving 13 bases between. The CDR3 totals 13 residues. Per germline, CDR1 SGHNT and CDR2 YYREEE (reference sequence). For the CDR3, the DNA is TGTGCCAGCAGCCACCTCGGCGGGCAAAAACTGTTTTTT. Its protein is CASSHLGGQKLFF. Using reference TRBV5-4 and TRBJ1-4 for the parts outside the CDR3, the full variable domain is ETGVTQSPTHLIKTRGQQVTLRCSSQSGHNTVSWYQQALGQGPQFIFQYYREEENGRGNFPPRFSGLQFPNYSSELNVNALELDDSALYLCASSHLGGQKLFFGSGTQLSVL.

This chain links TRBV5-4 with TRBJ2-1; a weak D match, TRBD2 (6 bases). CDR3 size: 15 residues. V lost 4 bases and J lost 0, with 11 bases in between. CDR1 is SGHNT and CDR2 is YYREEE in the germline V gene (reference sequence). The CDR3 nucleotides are TGTGCCAGCAGCGTCGATAGCGGCTCCTACAATGAGCAGTTCTTC. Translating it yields CASSVDSGSYNEQFF.

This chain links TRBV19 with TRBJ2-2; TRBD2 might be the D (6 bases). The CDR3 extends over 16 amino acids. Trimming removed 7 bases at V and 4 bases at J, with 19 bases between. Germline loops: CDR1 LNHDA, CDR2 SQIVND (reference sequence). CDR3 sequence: CASTEPGLKFTGELFF. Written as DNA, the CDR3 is TGTGCCAGTACCGAACCGGGACTCAAGTTCACCGGGGAGCTGTTTTTT.

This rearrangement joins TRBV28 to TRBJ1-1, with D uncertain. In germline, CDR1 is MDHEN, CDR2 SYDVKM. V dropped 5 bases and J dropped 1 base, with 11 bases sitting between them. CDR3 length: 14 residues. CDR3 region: CASSHFTKNTEAFF. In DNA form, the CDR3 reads TGTGCCAGCAGTCACTTCACCAAGAACACTGAAGCTTTCTTT.

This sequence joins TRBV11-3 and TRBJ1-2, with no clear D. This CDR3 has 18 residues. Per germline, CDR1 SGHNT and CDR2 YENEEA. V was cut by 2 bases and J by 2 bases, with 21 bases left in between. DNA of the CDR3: TGTGCCAGCAGCTTATCGGCAACCGGGGTACCTGTGAACTATGGCTACACCTTC. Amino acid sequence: CASSLSATGVPVNYGYTF.

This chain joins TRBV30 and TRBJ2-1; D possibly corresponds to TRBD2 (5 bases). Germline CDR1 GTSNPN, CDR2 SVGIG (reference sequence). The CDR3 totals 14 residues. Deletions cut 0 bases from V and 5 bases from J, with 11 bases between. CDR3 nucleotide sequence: TGTGCCTGGAGTGTTCTTCGGGAACACAATGAGCAGTTCTTC. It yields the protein CAWSVLREHNEQFF.

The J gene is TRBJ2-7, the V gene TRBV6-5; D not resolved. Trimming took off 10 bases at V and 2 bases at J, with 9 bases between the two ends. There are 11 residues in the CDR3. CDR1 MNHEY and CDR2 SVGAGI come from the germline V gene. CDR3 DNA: TGTGCCACCAGCAACACCTACGAGCAGTACTTC. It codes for CATSNTYEQYF.

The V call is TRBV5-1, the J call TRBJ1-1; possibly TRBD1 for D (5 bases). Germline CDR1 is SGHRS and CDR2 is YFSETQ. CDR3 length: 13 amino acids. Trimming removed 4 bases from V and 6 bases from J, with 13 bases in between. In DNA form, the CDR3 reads TGCGCCAGCAGCGTAACAGGAGTGGCTGAAGCTTTCTTT. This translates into CASSVTGVAEAFF. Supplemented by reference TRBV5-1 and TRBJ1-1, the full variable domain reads KAGVTQTPRYLIKTRGQQVTLSCSPISGHRSVSWYQQTPGQGLQFLFEYFSETQRNKGNFPGRFSGRQFSNSRSEMNVSTLELGDSALYLCASSVTGVAEAFFGQGTRLTVV.

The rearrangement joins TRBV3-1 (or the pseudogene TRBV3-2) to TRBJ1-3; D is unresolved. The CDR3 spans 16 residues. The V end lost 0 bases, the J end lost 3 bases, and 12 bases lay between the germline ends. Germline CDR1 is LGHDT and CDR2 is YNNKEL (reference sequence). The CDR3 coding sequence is TGTGCCAGCAGCCAAGATCCGGGGTTTATTGGAAACACCATATATTTT. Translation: CASSQDPGFIGNTIYF.

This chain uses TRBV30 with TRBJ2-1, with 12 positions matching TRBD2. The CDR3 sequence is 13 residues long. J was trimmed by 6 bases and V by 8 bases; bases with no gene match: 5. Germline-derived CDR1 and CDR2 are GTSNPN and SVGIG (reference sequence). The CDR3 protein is CAGTSGRTNEQFF. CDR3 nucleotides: TGTGCCGGCACTAGCGGGAGGACCAATGAGCAGTTCTTC.

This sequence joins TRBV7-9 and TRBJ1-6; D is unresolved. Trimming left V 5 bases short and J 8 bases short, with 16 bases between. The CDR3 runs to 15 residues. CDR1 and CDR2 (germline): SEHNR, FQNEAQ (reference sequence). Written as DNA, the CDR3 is TGTGCCAGCAGCCCCGATACTCTTCTGGATTCACCCCTCCACTTT. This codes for CASSPDTLLDSPLHF.